This T cell receptor (beta chain) was identified during a study of PD-L1 blockade in urothelial cancer. Germline V gene sequence: CDR1 SEHNR, CDR2 FQNEAQ (reference sequence). Unmatched junction bases numbered 7, after V lost 6 bases and J lost 2 bases. This CDR3 spans 15 amino acids. Libraries were prepared by immunoSEQ multiplex PCR; TCRdb keeps only in-frame clonotypes and omits some of them. The sample includes tens of thousands of clones, around 80% of them seen just once. The rearrangement uses TRBV7-9 and TRBJ2-5; TRBD2 matches at 9 bases. The sequence came from a man in his 70s with urothelial cancer. The specimen was PBMCs, collected around atezolizumab (anti-PD-L1) treatment. The CDR3 protein is CASRQAGGRQETQYF. In DNA form, the CDR3 reads TGTGCCAGCAGACAAGCGGGGGGCCGTCAAGAGACCCAGTACTTC.